This T cell receptor beta chain was sequenced in a study of blood T cell repertoires in COVID-19 (TCRdb year 2020). With regard to the full study: Collaborator samples came from the United States, Italy and Spain and covered acute and convalescent phases of COVID-19. The prospective study material was composed of cDNA or gDNA derived from T cells, B-cell-depleted T cells, or PBMCs. Samples were obtained from the ongoing ImmuneRACE study (first 160 participants) and from 1,000 to 1,500 subjects provided by 6 global collaborators. Where available, HLA class I and class II types were taken from metadata supplied by the sample provider and were not determined by assay-based typing. The repertoires were released in a freely available public database intended as a resource for research on the immune response to SARS-CoV-2. The sample metadata nearly always contained a de-identified subject ID, COVID-19 status, age in years and sex. Subjects who had been exposed to COVID-19, were actively infected with it, or had recovered from it provided the deeply sampled blood TCRbeta repertoires that made up the dataset.

From the cysteine up to the phenylalanine, the CDR3 has a length of 14 residues. The DNA shown is the 42-base CDR3, in frame from base 1. CDR1 is given as LNHDA and CDR2 as SQIVND, both from the germline V gene (reference sequence). V is shortened by 5 bases, J by 1 base, and the region joining them spans 11 bases. Each collaborating institution followed its own protocols to collect whole blood in K2EDTA tubes. For TCRbeta analysis, collaborator samples were shipped as frozen whole blood, as isolated PBMCs, or as DNA extracted from either sample type. Concerning this clone: Its antigen remains unidentified. Base qualities were left out, and no much larger clone turns up one base away.

Study-wide findings and limitations: Clinical and demographic metadata were provided uncurated, with the amount varying by source and participant.

TCRbeta CDR3 regions were amplified from genomic DNA by means of the immunoSEQ Assay, a bias-controlled multiplex PCR. The authors processed their data as follows. Within the assay, amplification of reference gene primers was used to estimate how many nucleated cells each sample contained. To quantify the absolute abundance of each unique TCRbeta CDR3 rearrangement, sequence reads were collapsed and filtered. For each sample, productive Simpson clonality was calculated by taking the square root of Simpson's diversity index across productive rearrangements. TCRdb limited this immuneACCESS table to in-frame rearrangements with V and J called. A share of clones is missing; checked studies link under half to unresolved V genes, and the rest is unexplained. Clonal size and the V and J genes are those of that table, whereas D and trimming came from the DNA. The sample contains roughly 110,000 clones, about four fifths of them found a single time. The top ten constitute roughly 4.3% of the sample.

Sequences were obtained from peripheral blood. The chain was built from TRBV19 and TRBJ1-1; matching of 6 bases hints at TRBD1 as the D gene. The receptor was isolated from a human donor in a cohort sampled during active COVID-19. The CDR3 in this case is CASSWDNQNTEAFF. The DNA sequence reads TGTGCCAGTAGTTGGGACAACCAGAACACTGAAGCTTTCTTT.